Detailed here is one T cell receptor (beta chain). Its antigen is as yet unknown. The data originate from a study of PD-L1 blockade in urothelial cancer. Whole-study findings and limits: Greater numbers of tumor-infiltrating T lymphocytes were seen among patients with durable benefit.

Generated by immunoSEQ multiplex PCR, the TCRdb table keeps only in-frame clones and is missing some. The sample has tens of thousands of clones; just over 35% are singletons. This CDR3 has 15 residues. V was pared by 7 bases and J by 2 bases, with 17 bases between. CDR1 is LNHDA and CDR2 is SQIVND in the germline V gene (reference sequence). The V gene is TRBV19, the J gene TRBJ1-1, with unresolved D. This receptor was taken from a man between 60 and 75 years old with urothelial cancer. Sample: tumor tissue, taken before atezolizumab (anti-PD-L1) treatment. In DNA form, the CDR3 reads TGTGCCAGTAAATCGTCGGCAGTCGGAAACACTGAAGCTTTCTTT. This gives the protein CASKSSAVGNTEAFF.